This entry lists 28 T cell receptor beta chains sequenced from one sample in a study of blood T cell repertoires in COVID-19. The table came from immunoSEQ multiplex PCR; TCRdb's copy has only in-frame clones and leaves some out. Of under 200,000 clones listed, about 86% are singletons. Sequencing input: peripheral blood. The origin of the receptors is a woman aged 65 to 85 with acute or convalescent COVID-19.

The chain joins TRBV4-3 to TRBJ1-1; D gene uncertain. With 2 bases removed from V and 5 bases from J, the gap between germline ends came to 18 bases. This CDR3 comprises 16 residues. CDR1 is LGHNA and CDR2 is YSLEER in the germline V gene. The CDR3 here is CASSQSPDPGRTEAFF. The DNA of the CDR3 is TGCGCCAGCAGCCAATCCCCTGACCCGGGGAGGACTGAAGCTTTCTTT.

V and J are TRBV12-3 or TRBV12-4 and TRBJ1-5, with a tentative D call TRBD1 (5 bases). Deletions cut 5 bases from V and 3 bases from J, with 8 bases between. The CDR3 spans 13 residues. Written as DNA, the CDR3 is TGTGCCAGCAGTGACAGTCTCAATCAGCCCCAGCATTTT. Translation: CASSDSLNQPQHF.

The J gene is TRBJ1-5, the V gene TRBV2, with TRBD1 as a possible D gene (5 bases). This CDR3 comprises 14 residues. CDR1 is SNHLY, CDR2 FYNNEI, per germline. V was cut by 5 bases and J by 4 bases, with 12 bases left in between. The CDR3 sequence is CASSSGNKNQPQHF. The CDR3 nucleotides read TGTGCCAGCAGTTCAGGGAATAAAAATCAGCCCCAGCATTTT.

V usage is TRBV4-3 and J usage is TRBJ1-2; D is uncertain. The V gene's germline CDR1 is LGHNA and CDR2 YSLEER. CDR3 length: 13 residues. V was trimmed by 2 bases and J by 6 bases, leaving 10 bases between them. CDR3 sequence (DNA): TGCGCCAGCAGCCAAATCGGAGTAGATGGCTACACCTTC. Protein sequence: CASSQIGVDGYTF.

This clone was observed once. The chain combines TRBV3-1 (or the pseudogene TRBV3-2) with TRBJ1-1, with 8 bases identical to TRBD1. With 3 bases clipped from V and 5 bases from J, the junction kept 8 bases outside the gene matches. The CDR3 covers 15 residues. Germline-derived CDR1 and CDR2 are LGHDT and YNNKEL (reference sequence). CDR3 coding DNA: TGTGCCAGCAGCCATGTCCGGACAGGGAGGACTGAAGCTTTCTTT. As protein: CASSHVRTGRTEAFF.

On this clone itself: This CDR3 is also generated by other DNA sequences in the sample. This chain connects TRBV12-3 or TRBV12-4 to TRBJ1-1; D remains ambiguous. The germline V and J ends were trimmed by 2 bases and 4 bases, with 5 bases remaining between them. The CDR3 spans 12 residues. The CDR3 loop reads CASSLSSTEAFF. CDR3 nucleotides: TGTGCCAGCAGTTTATCCAGCACTGAAGCTTTCTTT.

V and J are TRBV19 and TRBJ2-7; 8 nucleotides match TRBD1. CDR1 is LNHDA and CDR2 is SQIVND in the germline V gene (reference sequence). J was trimmed by 2 bases and V by 3 bases; bases with no gene match: 3. The CDR3 sequence is 14 residues long. The CDR3 DNA reads TGTGCCAGTAGTATCCCGGGACAGGCCTACGAGCAGTACTTC. This codes for CASSIPGQAYEQYF.

The chain joins TRBV4-3 to TRBJ1-1; D may be TRBD1 (5 bases). This CDR3 contains 13 residues. Germline V gene data show CDR1 as LGHNA and CDR2 as YSLEER. Trimming removed 3 bases from V and 1 base from J, with 6 bases in between. The CDR3 loop reads CASSQGPNTEAFF. CDR3 DNA sequence: TGCGCCAGCAGCCAGGGGCCGAACACTGAAGCTTTCTTT.

This sequence joins TRBV3-1 (or the pseudogene TRBV3-2) and TRBJ2-3, with TRBD2 matching over 14 bases. Germline V CDR1 and CDR2: LGHDT, YNNKEL (reference sequence). The J segment lost 7 bases and the V segment lost 6 bases, leaving 6 bases of the junction unmatched. This CDR3 has 15 amino acids. CDR3 residues: CASSPGTSGRNTQYF. DNA for the CDR3: TGTGCCAGCAGTCCTGGGACTAGCGGGAGAAATACGCAGTATTTT.

This clone appeared a single time. V is TRBV10-2 and J is TRBJ1-6; possibly TRBD1 for D (6 bases). Deletions cut 4 bases from V and 7 bases from J, with 17 bases between. CDR1 and CDR2 from the germline V gene are WSHSY and SAAADI. The CDR3 contains 16 residues. This chain's CDR3 is CASSGPRQAGNSPLHF. For the CDR3, the DNA is TGCGCCAGCAGTGGTCCGAGACAGGCTGGCAATTCACCCCTCCACTTT.

CDR3 amino acids: CASSQGSQPQHF. The CDR3 DNA reads as TGTGCCAGCAGCCAGGGGAGTCAGCCCCAGCATTTT. The rearrangement uses TRBV7-9 and TRBJ1-5, with a tentative D call TRBD1 (6 bases). This CDR3 is 12 amino acids long. V shed 5 bases and J shed 6 bases, with 8 bases lying between them. Germline assignment: CDR1 SEHNR and CDR2 FQNEAQ (reference sequence). The whole variable domain, remainder taken from reference TRBV7-9 and TRBJ1-5, is DTGVSQNPRHKITKRGQNVTFRCDPISEHNRLYWYRQTLGQGPEFLTYFQNEAQLEKSRLLSDRFSAERPKGSFSTLEIQRTEQGDSAMYLCASSQGSQPQHFGDGTRLSIL.

The chain uses TRBV29-1 and TRBJ1-1, with a possible D match to TRBD1 (6 bases). The CDR3 is 13 amino acids. Looked up from germline, CDR1 is SQVTM and CDR2 is ANQGSEA. The V gene lost 7 bases and the J gene lost 4 bases, with 16 bases spanning the gap. The CDR3 region is CSAKQGLGTEAFF. CDR3 nucleotide sequence: TGCAGCGCTAAACAGGGTTTGGGCACTGAAGCTTTCTTT.

J is TRBJ1-1 and V is TRBV6-2 or TRBV6-3, with D perhaps matching TRBD1 (5 bases). Germline lookup yields CDR1 MNHEY and CDR2 SVGEGT. This CDR3 has 13 amino acids. The V and J ends lost 6 bases and 5 bases respectively, with 13 bases between them. In nucleotides, the CDR3 is TGTGCCAGCAGCCTACCGCAGGGAACTGAAGCTTTCTTT. This sequence encodes CASSLPQGTEAFF.

The J gene is TRBJ2-3, the V gene TRBV6-2 or TRBV6-3; 11 bases are a match to TRBD2. The germline CDR1 and CDR2 sequences are MNHEY and SVGEGT. V shed 5 bases, J shed 3 bases, and the junction held 4 bases outside the gene matches. This CDR3 has 15 residues. The CDR3 nucleotides are TGTGCCAGCAGTCTAGCGGGGGGCGGAACAGATACGCAGTATTTT. Amino acids: CASSLAGGGTDTQYF.

This clone occurred a few times. The rearrangement links TRBV9 to TRBJ1-3; the D is unclear. The CDR3 length is 15 residues. Trimming cost V 3 bases and J 1 base, with 11 bases left between them. From germline, CDR1 is SGDLS and CDR2 YYNGEE. CDR3 amino acids: CASSAAGKSGNTIYF. The CDR3, as DNA: TGTGCCAGCAGCGCGGCGGGGAAATCTGGAAACACCATATATTTT.

The chain has TRBV5-4 and TRBJ2-3, with 11 bases identical to TRBD2. With 0 bases clipped from V and 4 bases from J, the junction kept 10 bases outside the gene matches. The CDR3 extends over 18 amino acids. Germline V lookup: CDR1 SGHNT, CDR2 YYREEE (reference sequence). The CDR3 nucleotides are TGTGCCAGCAGCTTGGTGGTCGGTCTAGCGGGGGGCGCAGATACGCAGTATTTT. Protein product: CASSLVVGLAGGADTQYF.

The V call is TRBV7-2, the J call TRBJ2-3, with 7 positions matching TRBD1. CDR1 is SGHTA and CDR2 is FQGNSA in the germline V gene. There are 14 residues in the CDR3. Trimming took 4 bases from V and 5 from J; bases not matched to a gene: 6. CDR3 in amino acids: CASSYRGHGDTQYF. Written as DNA, the CDR3 is TGTGCCAGCAGCTACAGGGGCCACGGAGATACGCAGTATTTT.

This chain links TRBV28 with TRBJ2-2; 7 bases are a match to TRBD1. CDR1 is MDHEN and CDR2 is SYDVKM in the germline V gene. The CDR3 spans 12 residues. The CDR3 sequence is CAYRGNTGELFF. The DNA for the CDR3 is TGTGCGTACAGGGGGAACACCGGGGAGCTGTTTTTT. Variable domain in full (rest from reference TRBV28 and TRBJ2-2): DVKVTQSSRYLVKRTGEKVFLECVQDMDHENMFWYRQDPGLGLRLIYFSYDVKMKEKGDIPEGYSVSREKKERFSLILESASTNQTSMYLCAYRGNTGELFFGEGSRLTVL.

This sequence joins TRBV7-9 and TRBJ2-2; D perhaps matches TRBD2 (5 bases). Germline V CDR1 and CDR2: SEHNR, FQNEAQ (reference sequence). The V end lost 7 bases, the J end lost 0 bases, and 15 bases lay between the germline ends. The CDR3 contains 16 residues. The CDR3, as DNA: TGTGCCAGCAATCCCTCGGGGAGAGCGAACACCGGGGAGCTGTTTTTT. As protein: CASNPSGRANTGELFF. Full variable domain (remainder filled in from reference TRBV7-9 and TRBJ2-2): DTGVSQNPRHKITKRGQNVTFRCDPISEHNRLYWYRQTLGQGPEFLTYFQNEAQLEKSRLLSDRFSAERPKGSFSTLEIQRTEQGDSAMYLCASNPSGRANTGELFFGEGSRLTVL.

The V gene is TRBV18, the J gene TRBJ1-4, with D perhaps matching TRBD1 (6 bases). The CDR3 totals 14 residues. CDR1 and CDR2 (germline): KGHSH, LQKENI. V lost 2 bases and J 7 bases, leaving 11 bases between the germline ends. The CDR3 loop is CASSPYRESEKLFF. The CDR3 nucleotides are TGTGCCAGCTCACCATACAGGGAATCTGAAAAACTGTTTTTT. The entire variable domain, with the rest obtained from reference TRBV18 and TRBJ1-4, is as follows: NAGVMQNPRHLVRRRGQEARLRCSPMKGHSHVYWYRQLPEEGLKFMVYLQKENIIDESGMPKERFSAEFPKEGPSILRIQQVVRGDSAAYFCASSPYRESEKLFFGSGTQLSVL.

This clone was seen only a few times. V and J are TRBV28 and TRBJ2-7, with D possibly matching TRBD2 (6 bases). Trimming shortened V by 7 bases and J by 2 bases, and 18 bases separated the two germline ends. The CDR3 contains 15 residues. CDR1 is MDHEN, CDR2 SYDVKM, per germline. CDR3 nucleotides: TGTGCCAGCACCCAACGAATTTGGGGGGCCTACGAGCAGTACTTC. Its protein product is CASTQRIWGAYEQYF.

The rearrangement uses TRBV4-3 and TRBJ2-1, with TRBD2 identical over 10 bases. Per the germline V gene, CDR1 is LGHNA and CDR2 is YSLEER. There are 17 residues in the CDR3. V lost 2 bases to trimming and J lost 4 bases; unmatched junction nucleotides: 8. The CDR3 protein is CASSQSAQAGGYNEQFF. The CDR3 coding sequence is TGCGCCAGCAGCCAATCGGCCCAAGCGGGAGGGTACAATGAGCAGTTCTTC.

The CDR3 loop is CASTRDRAVYEQYF. Here the CDR3 DNA reads TGTGCCAGTACCCGGGACAGGGCCGTCTACGAGCAGTACTTC. This chain links TRBV6-5 with TRBJ2-7, with 9 nucleotides matching TRBD1. With 9 bases clipped from V and 3 bases from J, the junction kept 9 bases outside the gene matches. The germline CDR1 and CDR2 sequences are MNHEY and SVGAGI. CDR3 size: 14 residues.

J is TRBJ1-2 and V is TRBV7-9; weak D call: TRBD1 (5 bases). This CDR3 comprises 15 residues. With 5 bases removed from V and 2 bases from J, the gap between germline ends came to 15 bases. The germline V gene encodes CDR1 SEHNR and CDR2 FQNEAQ (reference sequence). CDR3 sequence: CASSDSGSPNYGYTF. The DNA of the CDR3 is TGTGCCAGCAGCGATTCAGGGTCTCCGAACTATGGCTACACCTTC.

V usage is TRBV3-1 (or the pseudogene TRBV3-2) and J usage is TRBJ1-3; 8 bases are shared with TRBD1. Looked up from germline, CDR1 is LGHDT and CDR2 is YNNKEL (reference sequence). CDR3 size: 16 residues. Trimming took 5 bases from V and 3 from J; bases not matched to a gene: 9. CDR3 nucleotides: TGTGCCAGCAGCGGCAGCCAGGGGGCCTTTGGAAACACCATATATTTT. This gives the protein CASSGSQGAFGNTIYF.

The chain joins TRBV4-2 to TRBJ2-3; TRBD1 aligns across 9 bases. Germline CDR1 LGHNA, CDR2 YNFKEQ. J gave up 2 bases and V 5 bases, and 5 bases lay outside the gene matches. This CDR3 has 15 residues. The CDR3 bases are TGTGCCAGCAGCGTACAGGGGGCGAACACAGATACGCAGTATTTT. It is translated as CASSVQGANTDTQYF.

This chain connects TRBV11-2 to TRBJ1-2; unclear D gene. Trimming took 5 bases from V and 3 from J, leaving 10 bases between them. The CDR3 runs 13 residues. The germline CDR1 and CDR2 sequences are SGHAT and FQNNGV. Here the CDR3 reads CASSPSFDYGYTF. CDR3 coding DNA: TGTGCCAGCAGCCCTTCTTTTGACTATGGCTACACCTTC.

The V gene is TRBV28, the J gene TRBJ2-1; 9 nucleotides line up with TRBD1. The CDR3 has 15 residues. V lost 4 bases, J lost 4 bases, and 5 bases stayed unmatched. In germline, CDR1 is MDHEN, CDR2 SYDVKM. This chain's CDR3 is CASSYRGRAYNEQFF. The CDR3 DNA follows: TGTGCCAGCAGTTACAGGGGGCGGGCGTACAATGAGCAGTTCTTC.